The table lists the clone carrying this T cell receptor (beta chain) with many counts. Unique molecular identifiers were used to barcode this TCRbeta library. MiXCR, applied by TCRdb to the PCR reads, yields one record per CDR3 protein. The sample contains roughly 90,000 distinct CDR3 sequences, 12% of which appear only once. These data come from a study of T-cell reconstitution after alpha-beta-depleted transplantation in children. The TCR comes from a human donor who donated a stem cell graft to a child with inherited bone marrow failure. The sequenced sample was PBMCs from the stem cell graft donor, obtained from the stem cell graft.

This CDR3 is CASTPGTGVSGRVDEQFF. The CDR3 region has the DNA TGTGCCAGCACCCCCGGGACAGGGGTTAGCGGGAGGGTTGATGAGCAGTTCTTC. The rearrangement uses TRBV5-4 and TRBJ2-1; D may be TRBD2 (11 bases). The germline gives CDR1 SGHNT, CDR2 YYREEE (reference sequence). CDR3 length equals 18 residues. Trimming took off 6 bases at V and 8 bases at J, with 30 bases between the two ends. Combining the CDR3 with reference TRBV5-4 and TRBJ2-1 gives the whole variable domain ETGVTQSPTHLIKTRGQQVTLRCSSQSGHNTVSWYQQALGQGPQFIFQYYREEENGRGNFPPRFSGLQFPNYSSELNVNALELDDSALYLCASTPGTGVSGRVDEQFFGPGTRLTVL.